The TCR beta chain under discussion was sequenced for a study of beta chain features in type 1 diabetes. Expressed TCRB transcripts got sequenced, as all isolated RNA was reverse transcribed. Clones were read by immunoSEQ multiplex PCR, and TCRdb kept only the in-frame ones, dropping some. The sample consists of some 330,000 clones, 10% to 15% of them appearing once. Points from the study as a whole: Type 1 diabetes patients had TCRB CDR3s that were shorter (moderately but significantly so) in all four CD4+ subsets. Within patients, naive, central memory and Treg TCRB repertoires seemed more similar than within healthy donors. HLA effects on TCRB rearrangement stayed unresolved here.

To note about this clone: Its antigen remains unidentified. Other DNA sequences in this sample translate to the same CDR3.

V gave up 1 base and J gave up 1 base, with 5 bases separating them. The germline V gene encodes CDR1 SQVTM and CDR2 ANQGSEA. The length of the CDR3 is 12 residues. Cell sorting via CD45RO/CCR7/CD25/CD127/CD95/CD27 was performed to obtain CD4+ naive, central memory, regulatory and stem cell-like memory cells. The gene calls are TRBV29-1 and TRBJ2-7; D gene ambiguous. This TCR came from a woman between 18 and 29 years old with type 1 diabetes. Sample: naive CD4+ T cells from blood. CDR3 loop: CSVEAGSYEQYF. The CDR3 nucleotides are TGCAGCGTTGAAGCAGGATCCTACGAGCAGTACTTC.